This T cell receptor (beta chain) was recorded in a study of CD8+CD57+ T cells in acquired aplastic anemia. CDR1 and CDR2 from the germline V gene are SGHAT and FQDESV (reference sequence). Trimming took 6 bases from V and 4 from J; bases not matched to a gene: 5. The CDR3 sequence is 13 residues long. Study observations and caveats: Found in both controls and patients were around 29 CD8+ CDR3 sequences. Patients and controls were not found to differ significantly in CD8+ Simpson's diversity.

Remarks on this clonotype: Its antigen is currently unknown.

Investigators profiled TCR beta VDJ and CDR3 from genomic DNA template. TCRdb re-called the reads with MiXCR, one entry per CDR3 protein. Altogether 150,000 to 200,000 distinct CDR3 sequences are present, 55% to 80% being singletons, with the ten largest covering under 60%. This TCR came from a human donor in good health. The chain joins TRBV11-1 to TRBJ1-2; 7 nucleotides match TRBD1. The sequencing input was sorted CD4+, CD8+, or CD8+CD57+ T cells (not recorded which) from PBMCs. The CDR3 sequence: CASSLGQPYGYTF. The CDR3 nucleotides read TGTGCCAGCAGTTTGGGACAGCCCTATGGCTACACCTTC.